This TCR beta chain stems from a study of cytomegalovirus exposure and HLA in healthy donors. Findings of the study overall: One later analysis, an examination of the 90 to 150 validation repertoires, found that first-cohort TCR clusters tended to co-occur in them.

TCRdb's table, derived via immunoSEQ multiplex PCR, lists solely in-frame clones and lacks some. The data contain a few hundred thousand clones, approximately 88% of them singletons. This clone was counted between two and nine times. Its specificity is not known. Sequenced input: PBMCs. The sequence derives from a woman between 25 and 40 years old in good health and CMV-seropositive.

Here the CDR3 reads CAISELWSGAYGYTF. The CDR3 DNA reads as TGTGCCATCAGTGAGTTGTGGTCAGGGGCCTATGGCTACACCTTC. The chain is built from TRBV10-3 and TRBJ1-2, with D tentatively TRBD1 (6 bases). V lost 1 base and J 4 bases, leaving 13 bases between the germline ends. This CDR3 has 15 amino acids. From germline, CDR1 is ENHRY and CDR2 SYGVKD.